This T cell receptor (beta chain) was identified during a study of blood T cell repertoires in COVID-19. Study-level information: The cDNA or gDNA used as material had been derived from T cells, B-cell-depleted T cells, or PBMCs.

In the original workflow: Quantification of nucleated cells was approximated via reference gene primer amplification. Profiled with immunoSEQ multiplex PCR; TCRdb holds only in-frame clones, not every one. V and J calls and clone size are copied from that table; D and trimming were computed from the DNA. The table includes 180,000 or so clones, over 70% detected once. Exposed participants encountered a COVID-19 case during the 2 weeks preceding study entry. There are 15 residues in the CDR3. From germline, CDR1 is ENHRY and CDR2 SYGVKD. J lost 1 base, V lost 10 bases, and 7 bases had no gene match. The sequenced sample was PBMCs or T cells enriched from blood (not recorded which). The V call is TRBV10-3, the J call TRBJ1-6; 7 positions agree with TRBD1. The receptor was isolated from a man in his 60s who had been exposed to COVID-19. CDR3 bases: TGTGCCAGTCGACAGGGAGAGTCCTATAATTCACCCCTCCACTTT. Translating it yields CASRQGESYNSPLHF.